The sequence of this TCR beta chain was determined in a study of blood T cell repertoires in COVID-19. Original processing methods: For nucleated cells, counts were estimated from reference gene primer amplification. The data were produced by immunoSEQ multiplex PCR, yet TCRdb's version contains in-frame clones alone and is incomplete. The V and J calls and clone size were taken over from that table, and D and trimming were inferred from the DNA. The sample yields over 200,000 clones, roughly 87% seen once. The CDR3 runs to 11 residues. V was pared by 2 bases and J by 10 bases, with 7 bases between. Germline V gene lookup returns CDR1 SGHNT and CDR2 YYREEE (reference sequence).

The chain has TRBV5-4 and TRBJ2-1, with D perhaps TRBD2 (6 bases). What was sequenced was peripheral blood. The receptor was derived from a man aged 35 to 55 with active or convalescent COVID-19. CDR3: CASSLAGEQFF. The CDR3 DNA follows: TGTGCCAGCAGCTTAGCGGGCGAGCAGTTCTTC.